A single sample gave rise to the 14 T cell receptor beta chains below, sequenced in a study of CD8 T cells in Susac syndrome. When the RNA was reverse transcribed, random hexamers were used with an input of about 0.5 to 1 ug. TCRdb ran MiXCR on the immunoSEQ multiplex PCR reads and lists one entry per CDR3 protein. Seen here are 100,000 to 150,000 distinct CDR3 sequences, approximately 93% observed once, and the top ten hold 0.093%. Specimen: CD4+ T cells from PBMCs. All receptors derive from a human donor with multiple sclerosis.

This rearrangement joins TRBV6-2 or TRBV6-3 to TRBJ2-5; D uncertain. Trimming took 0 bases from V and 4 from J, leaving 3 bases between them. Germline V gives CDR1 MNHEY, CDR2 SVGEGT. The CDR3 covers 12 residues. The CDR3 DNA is TGTGCCAGCAGTTACTCATCAGAGACCCAGTACTTC. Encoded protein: CASSYSSETQYF.

CDR3 region: CASSRRPVEAFF. CDR3 DNA: TGTGCCAGCAGCCGTAGGCCGGTTGAAGCTTTCTTT. The chain carries TRBV5-6 and TRBJ1-1; D unresolved. Germline V gene sequence: CDR1 SGHDT, CDR2 YYEEEE. V lost 4 bases to trimming and J lost 7 bases, with 11 bases between them. The CDR3 is made up of 12 amino acids.

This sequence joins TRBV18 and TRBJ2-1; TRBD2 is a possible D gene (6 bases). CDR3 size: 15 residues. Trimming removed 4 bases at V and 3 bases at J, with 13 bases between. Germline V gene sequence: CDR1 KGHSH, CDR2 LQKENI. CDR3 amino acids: CASSLGTELYNEQFF. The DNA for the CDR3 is TGTGCCAGCTCACTGGGGACTGAACTCTACAATGAGCAGTTCTTC.

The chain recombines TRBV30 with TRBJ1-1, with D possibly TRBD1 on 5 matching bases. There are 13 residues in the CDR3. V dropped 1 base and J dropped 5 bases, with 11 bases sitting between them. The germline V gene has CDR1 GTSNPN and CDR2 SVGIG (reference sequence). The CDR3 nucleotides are TGTGCCTGGAGTGGGCCTCCAGGGACTGAAGCTTTCTTT. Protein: CAWSGPPGTEAFF.

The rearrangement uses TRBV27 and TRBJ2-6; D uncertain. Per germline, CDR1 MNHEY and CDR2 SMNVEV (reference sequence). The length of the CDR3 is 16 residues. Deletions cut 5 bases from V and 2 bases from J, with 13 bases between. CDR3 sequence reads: CASSRYGATGANVLTF. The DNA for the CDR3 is TGTGCCAGCAGTCGGTACGGTGCTACTGGGGCCAACGTCCTGACTTTC.

CDR3 region: CASRTSGLQETQYF. As DNA, the CDR3 is TGCGCCAGCAGGACTAGCGGGTTACAAGAGACCCAGTACTTC. The V and J genes are TRBV5-1 and TRBJ2-5; TRBD2 matches 10 bases. Trimming at V came to 5 bases and at J to 2 bases, leaving 3 bases not matched to a gene. From germline, CDR1 is SGHRS and CDR2 YFSETQ. The CDR3 is 14 residues long. The full variable domain, rest sourced from reference TRBV5-1 and TRBJ2-5, is KAGVTQTPRYLIKTRGQQVTLSCSPISGHRSVSWYQQTPGQGLQFLFEYFSETQRNKGNFPGRFSGRQFSNSRSEMNVSTLELGDSALYLCASRTSGLQETQYFGPGTRLLVL.

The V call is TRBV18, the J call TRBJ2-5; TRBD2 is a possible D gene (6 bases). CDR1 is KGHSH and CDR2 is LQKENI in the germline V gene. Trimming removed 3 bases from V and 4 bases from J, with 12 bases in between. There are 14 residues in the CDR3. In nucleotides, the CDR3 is TGTGCCAGCTCACCTGCCGCGGGAATAGAGACCCAGTACTTC. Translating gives CASSPAAGIETQYF.

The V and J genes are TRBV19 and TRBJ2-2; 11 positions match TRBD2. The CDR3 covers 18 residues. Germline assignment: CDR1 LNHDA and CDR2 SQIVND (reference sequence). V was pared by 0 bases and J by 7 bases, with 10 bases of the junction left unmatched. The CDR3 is CASSIDPHSGGAIGELFF. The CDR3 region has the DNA TGTGCCAGTAGTATAGATCCCCATAGCGGGGGGGCCATCGGGGAGCTGTTTTTT.

The CDR3 loop is CAWSVQPGGAFF. The CDR3 DNA reads TGTGCCTGGAGTGTACAGCCGGGAGGGGCTTTCTTT. This rearrangement joins TRBV30 to TRBJ1-1; no firm D call. Germline assignment: CDR1 GTSNPN and CDR2 SVGIG (reference sequence). The CDR3 runs to 12 residues. V shed 0 bases and J shed 11 bases, with 13 bases lying between them.

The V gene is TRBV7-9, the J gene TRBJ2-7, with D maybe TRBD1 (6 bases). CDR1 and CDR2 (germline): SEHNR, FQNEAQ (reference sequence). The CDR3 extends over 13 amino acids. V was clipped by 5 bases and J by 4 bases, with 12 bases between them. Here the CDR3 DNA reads TGTGCCAGCAGCCCAATAGGGGGTTACGAGCAGTACTTC. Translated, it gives CASSPIGGYEQYF.

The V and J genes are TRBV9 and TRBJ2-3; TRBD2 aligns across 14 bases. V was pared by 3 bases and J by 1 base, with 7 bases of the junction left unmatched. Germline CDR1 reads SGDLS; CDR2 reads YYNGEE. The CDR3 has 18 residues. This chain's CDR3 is CASSAGLAGGRGTDTQYF. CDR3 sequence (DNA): TGTGCCAGCAGCGCCGGACTAGCGGGGGGAAGGGGCACAGATACGCAGTATTTT.

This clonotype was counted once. CDR3 nucleotide sequence: TGCGCCAGCAGCCAAGATCGAGTCCTATCACCCCTCCACTTT. Translating gives CASSQDRVLSPLHF. The chain is built from TRBV4-3 and TRBJ1-6; D uncertain. The germline gives CDR1 LGHNA, CDR2 YSLEER. This CDR3 has 14 residues. Trimming pared 0 bases from V and 10 bases from J, leaving 10 bases between.

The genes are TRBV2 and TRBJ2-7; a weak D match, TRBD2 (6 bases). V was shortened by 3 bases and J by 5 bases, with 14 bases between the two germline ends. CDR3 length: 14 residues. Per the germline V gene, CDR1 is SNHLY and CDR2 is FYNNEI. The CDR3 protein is CASSEGGFIDEQYF. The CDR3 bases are TGTGCCAGCAGTGAGGGGGGTTTTATCGACGAGCAGTACTTC.

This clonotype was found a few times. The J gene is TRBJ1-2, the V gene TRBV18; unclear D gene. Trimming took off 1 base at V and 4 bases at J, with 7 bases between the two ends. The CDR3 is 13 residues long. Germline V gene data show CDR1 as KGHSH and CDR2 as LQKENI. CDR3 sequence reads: CASSPRLRYGYTF. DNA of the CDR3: TGTGCCAGCTCACCACGACTGCGCTATGGCTACACCTTC.